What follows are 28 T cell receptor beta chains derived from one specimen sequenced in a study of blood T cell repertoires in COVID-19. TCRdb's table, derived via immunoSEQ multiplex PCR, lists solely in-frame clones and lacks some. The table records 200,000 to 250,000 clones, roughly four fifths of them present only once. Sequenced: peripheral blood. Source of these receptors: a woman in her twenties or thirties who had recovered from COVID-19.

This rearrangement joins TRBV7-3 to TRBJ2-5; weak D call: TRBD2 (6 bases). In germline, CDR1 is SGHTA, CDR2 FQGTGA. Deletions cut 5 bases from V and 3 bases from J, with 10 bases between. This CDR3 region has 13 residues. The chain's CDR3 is CASSPTREETQYF. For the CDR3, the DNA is TGTGCCAGCAGCCCGACTAGGGAAGAGACCCAGTACTTC.

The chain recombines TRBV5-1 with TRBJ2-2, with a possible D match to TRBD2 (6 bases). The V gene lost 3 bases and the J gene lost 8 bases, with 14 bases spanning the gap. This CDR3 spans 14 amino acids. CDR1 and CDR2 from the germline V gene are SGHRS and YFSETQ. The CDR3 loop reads CASSSRDSGGELFF. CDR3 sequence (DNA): TGCGCCAGCAGCTCCCGGGACTCAGGGGGGGAGCTGTTTTTT.

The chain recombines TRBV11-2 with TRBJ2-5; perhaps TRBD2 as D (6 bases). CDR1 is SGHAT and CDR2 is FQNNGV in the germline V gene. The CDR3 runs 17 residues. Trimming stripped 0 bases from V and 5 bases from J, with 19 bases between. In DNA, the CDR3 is TGTGCCAGCAGCTTAGAGTTACTCGGGGGAAATCGCGAGACCCAGTACTTC. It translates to CASSLELLGGNRETQYF.

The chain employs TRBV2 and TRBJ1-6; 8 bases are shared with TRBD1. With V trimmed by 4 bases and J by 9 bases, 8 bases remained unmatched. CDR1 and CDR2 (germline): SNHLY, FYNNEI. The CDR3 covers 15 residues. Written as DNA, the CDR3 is TGTGCCAGCAGTGGCCCAGGGGGCGGAGGTTCACCCCTCCACTTT. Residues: CASSGPGGGGSPLHF.

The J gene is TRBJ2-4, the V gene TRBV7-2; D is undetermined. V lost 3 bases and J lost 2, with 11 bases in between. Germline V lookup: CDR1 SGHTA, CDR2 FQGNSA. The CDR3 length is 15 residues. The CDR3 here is CASSLAPSPKNIQYF. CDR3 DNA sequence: TGTGCCAGCAGCTTGGCCCCTTCTCCCAAAAACATTCAGTACTTC. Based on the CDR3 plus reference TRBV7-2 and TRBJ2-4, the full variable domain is GAGVSQSPSNKVTEKGKDVELRCDPISGHTALYWYRQSLGQGLEFLIYFQGNSAPDKSGLPSDRFSAERTGGSVSTLTIQRTQQEDSAVYLCASSLAPSPKNIQYFGAGTRLSVL.

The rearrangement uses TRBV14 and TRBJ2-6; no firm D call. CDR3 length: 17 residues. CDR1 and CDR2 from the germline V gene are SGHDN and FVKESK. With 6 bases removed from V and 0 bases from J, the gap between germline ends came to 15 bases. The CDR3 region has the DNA TGTGCCAGCAGTGATGGAGTTTCCAACTCTGGGGCCAACGTCCTGACTTTC. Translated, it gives CASSDGVSNSGANVLTF. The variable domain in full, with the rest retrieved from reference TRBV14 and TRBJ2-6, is EAGVTQFPSHSVIEKGQTVTLRCDPISGHDNLYWYRRVMGKEIKFLLHFVKESKQDESGMPNNRFLAERTGGTYSTLKVQPAELEDSGVYFCASSDGVSNSGANVLTFGAGSRLTVL.

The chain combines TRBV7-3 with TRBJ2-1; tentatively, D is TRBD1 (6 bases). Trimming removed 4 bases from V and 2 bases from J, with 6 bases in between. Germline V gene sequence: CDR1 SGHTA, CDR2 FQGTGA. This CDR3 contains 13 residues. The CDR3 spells CASSWTAYNEQFF. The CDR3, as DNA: TGTGCCAGCAGCTGGACAGCCTACAATGAGCAGTTCTTC.

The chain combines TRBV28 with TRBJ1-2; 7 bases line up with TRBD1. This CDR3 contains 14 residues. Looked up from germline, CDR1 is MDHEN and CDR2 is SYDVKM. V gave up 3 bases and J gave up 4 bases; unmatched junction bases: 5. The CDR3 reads CASSFSGTVYGYTF. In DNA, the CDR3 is TGTGCCAGCAGTTTTAGCGGGACAGTCTATGGCTACACCTTC.

Here the CDR3 DNA reads TGTGCCAGCAGCTCGGACAGGGCCCAAGAGACCCAGTACTTC. It encodes CASSSDRAQETQYF. The chain joins TRBV11-3 to TRBJ2-5; TRBD1 aligns across 8 bases. V lost 4 bases to trimming and J lost 1 base; unmatched junction nucleotides: 2. CDR1 is SGHNT, CDR2 YENEEA, per germline. There are 14 residues in the CDR3.

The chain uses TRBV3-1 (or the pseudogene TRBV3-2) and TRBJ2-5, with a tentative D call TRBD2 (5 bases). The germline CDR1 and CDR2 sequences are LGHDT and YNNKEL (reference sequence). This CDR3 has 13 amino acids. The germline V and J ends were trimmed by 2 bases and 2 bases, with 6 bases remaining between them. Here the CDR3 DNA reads TGTGCCAGCAGCCAACGGGGTCAAGAGACCCAGTACTTC. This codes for CASSQRGQETQYF.

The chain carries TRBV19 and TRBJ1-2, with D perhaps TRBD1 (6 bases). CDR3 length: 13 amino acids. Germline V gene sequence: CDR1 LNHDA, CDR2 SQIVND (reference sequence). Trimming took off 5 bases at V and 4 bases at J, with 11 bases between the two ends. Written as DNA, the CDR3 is TGTGCCAGTAGTTGGGGGCAGATCTATGGCTACACCTTC. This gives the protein CASSWGQIYGYTF.

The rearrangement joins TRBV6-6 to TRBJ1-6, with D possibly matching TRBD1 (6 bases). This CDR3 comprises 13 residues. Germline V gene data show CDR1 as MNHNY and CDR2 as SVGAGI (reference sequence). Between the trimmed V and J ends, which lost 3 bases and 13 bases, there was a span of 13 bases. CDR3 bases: TGTGCCAGCAGTTATTCGTACAGGGAGCCCCTCCACTTT. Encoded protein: CASSYSYREPLHF.

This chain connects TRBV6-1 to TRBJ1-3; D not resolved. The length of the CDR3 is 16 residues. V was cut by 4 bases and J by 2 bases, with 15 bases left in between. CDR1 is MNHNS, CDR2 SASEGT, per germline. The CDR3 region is CASSVSRSGAGNTIYF. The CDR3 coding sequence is TGTGCCAGCAGTGTTTCGCGGTCGGGTGCTGGAAACACCATATATTTT.

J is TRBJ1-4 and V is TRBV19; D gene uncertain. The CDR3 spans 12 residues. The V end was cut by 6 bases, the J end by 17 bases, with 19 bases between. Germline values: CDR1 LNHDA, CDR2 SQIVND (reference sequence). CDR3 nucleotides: TGTGCCAGTAGCCCTAAGGGAGGCTCATTATTTTTT. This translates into CASSPKGGSLFF.

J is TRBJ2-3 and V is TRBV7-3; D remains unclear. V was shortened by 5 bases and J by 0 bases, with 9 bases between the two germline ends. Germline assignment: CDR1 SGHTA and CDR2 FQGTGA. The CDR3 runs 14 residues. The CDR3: CASSPLASTDTQYF. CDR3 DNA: TGTGCCAGCAGCCCTCTGGCTAGCACAGATACGCAGTATTTT.

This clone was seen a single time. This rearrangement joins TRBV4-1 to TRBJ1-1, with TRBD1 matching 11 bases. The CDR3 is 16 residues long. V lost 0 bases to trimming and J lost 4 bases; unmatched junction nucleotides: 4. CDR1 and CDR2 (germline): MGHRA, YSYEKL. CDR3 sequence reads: CASSQEGGQGVTEAFF. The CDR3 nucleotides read TGCGCCAGCAGCCAAGAAGGGGGACAGGGGGTCACTGAAGCTTTCTTT.

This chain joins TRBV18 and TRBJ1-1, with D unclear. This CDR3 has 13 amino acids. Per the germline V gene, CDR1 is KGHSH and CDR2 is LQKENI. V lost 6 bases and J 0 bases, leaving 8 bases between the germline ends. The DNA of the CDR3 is TGTGCCAGCTCTAAAGACATGAACACTGAAGCTTTCTTT. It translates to CASSKDMNTEAFF.

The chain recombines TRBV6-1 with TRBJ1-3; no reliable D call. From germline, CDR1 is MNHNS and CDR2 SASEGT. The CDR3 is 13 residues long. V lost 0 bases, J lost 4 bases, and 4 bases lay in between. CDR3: CASSEARGNTIYF. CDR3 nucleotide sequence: TGTGCCAGCAGTGAAGCGCGGGGAAACACCATATATTTT.

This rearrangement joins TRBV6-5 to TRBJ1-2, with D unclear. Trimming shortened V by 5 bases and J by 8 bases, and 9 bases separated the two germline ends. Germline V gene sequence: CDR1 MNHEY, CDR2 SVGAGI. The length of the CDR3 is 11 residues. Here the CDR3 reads CASSQLQGYTF. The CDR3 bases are TGTGCCAGCAGTCAACTGCAAGGCTACACCTTC.

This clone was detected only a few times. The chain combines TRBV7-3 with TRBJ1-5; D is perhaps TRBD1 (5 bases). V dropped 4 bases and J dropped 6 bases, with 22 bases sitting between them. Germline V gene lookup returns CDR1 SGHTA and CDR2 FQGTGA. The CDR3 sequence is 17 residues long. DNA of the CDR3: TGTGCCAGCAGCTCGCCCCGGGACTTCAGGCGGGGTCAGCCCCAGCATTTT. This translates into CASSSPRDFRRGQPQHF.

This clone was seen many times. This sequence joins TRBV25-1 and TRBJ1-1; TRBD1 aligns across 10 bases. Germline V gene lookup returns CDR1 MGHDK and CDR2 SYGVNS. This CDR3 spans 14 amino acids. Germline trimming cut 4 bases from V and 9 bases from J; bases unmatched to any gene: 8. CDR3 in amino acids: CASSGGQGRGKAFF. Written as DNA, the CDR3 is TGTGCCAGCAGTGGGGGACAGGGGCGCGGTAAAGCTTTCTTT.

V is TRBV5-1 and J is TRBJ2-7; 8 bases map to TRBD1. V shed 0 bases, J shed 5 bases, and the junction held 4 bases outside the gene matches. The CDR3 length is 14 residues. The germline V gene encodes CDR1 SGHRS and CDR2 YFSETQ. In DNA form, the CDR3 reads TGCGCCAGCAGCTTGGAAGGACAGGGCAACGAGCAGTACTTC. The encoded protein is CASSLEGQGNEQYF. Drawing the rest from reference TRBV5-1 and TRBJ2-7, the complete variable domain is KAGVTQTPRYLIKTRGQQVTLSCSPISGHRSVSWYQQTPGQGLQFLFEYFSETQRNKGNFPGRFSGRQFSNSRSEMNVSTLELGDSALYLCASSLEGQGNEQYFGPGTRLTVT.

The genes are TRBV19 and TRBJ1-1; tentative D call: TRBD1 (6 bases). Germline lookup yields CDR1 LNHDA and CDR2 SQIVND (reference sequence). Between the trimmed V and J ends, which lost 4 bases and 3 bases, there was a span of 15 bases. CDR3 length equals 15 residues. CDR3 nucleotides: TGTGCCAGTAGTAGCGAGGCAGGGGCGGACACTGAAGCTTTCTTT. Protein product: CASSSEAGADTEAFF.

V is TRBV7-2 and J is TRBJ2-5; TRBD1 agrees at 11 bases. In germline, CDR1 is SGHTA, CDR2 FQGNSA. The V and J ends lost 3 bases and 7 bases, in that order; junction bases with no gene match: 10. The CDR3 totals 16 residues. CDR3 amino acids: CASSFGTGGPMGTQYF. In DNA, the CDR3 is TGTGCCAGCAGCTTTGGGACAGGGGGACCGATGGGGACCCAGTACTTC.

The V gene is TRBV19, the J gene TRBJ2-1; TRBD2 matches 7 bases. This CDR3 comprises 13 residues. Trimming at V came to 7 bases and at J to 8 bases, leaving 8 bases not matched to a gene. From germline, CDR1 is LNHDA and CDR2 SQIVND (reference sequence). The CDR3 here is CASNGGRAYEQFF. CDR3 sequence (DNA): TGTGCCAGTAATGGGGGGAGGGCCTATGAGCAGTTCTTC. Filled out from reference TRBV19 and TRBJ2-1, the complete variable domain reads DGGITQSPKYLFRKEGQNVTLSCEQNLNHDAMYWYRQDPGQGLRLIYYSQIVNDFQKGDIAEGYSVSREKKESFPLTVTSAQKNPTAFYLCASNGGRAYEQFFGPGTRLTVL.

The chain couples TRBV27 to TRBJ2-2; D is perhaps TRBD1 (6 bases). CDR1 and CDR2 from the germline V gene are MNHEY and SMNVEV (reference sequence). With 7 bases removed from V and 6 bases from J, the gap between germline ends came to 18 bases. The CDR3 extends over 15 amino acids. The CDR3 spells CASIGWQGSPGELFF. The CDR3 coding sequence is TGTGCCAGCATCGGGTGGCAGGGGTCTCCCGGGGAGCTGTTTTTT.

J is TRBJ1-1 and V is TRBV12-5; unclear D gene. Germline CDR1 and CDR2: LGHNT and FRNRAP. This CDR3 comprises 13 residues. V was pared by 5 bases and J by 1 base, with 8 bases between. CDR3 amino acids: CASGRTRNTEAFF. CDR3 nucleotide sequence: TGTGCTAGTGGTCGAACTAGGAACACTGAAGCTTTCTTT.

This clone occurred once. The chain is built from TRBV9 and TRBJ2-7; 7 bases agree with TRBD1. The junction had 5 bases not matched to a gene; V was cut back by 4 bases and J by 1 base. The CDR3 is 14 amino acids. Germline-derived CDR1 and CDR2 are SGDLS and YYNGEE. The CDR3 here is CASSPQDRSYEQYF. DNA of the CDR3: TGTGCCAGCAGCCCCCAGGACAGGTCCTACGAGCAGTACTTC. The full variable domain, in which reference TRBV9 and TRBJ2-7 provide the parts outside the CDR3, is DSGVTQTPKHLITATGQRVTLRCSPRSGDLSVYWYQQSLDQGLQFLIQYYNGEERAKGNILERFSAQQFPDLHSELNLSSLELGDSALYFCASSPQDRSYEQYFGPGTRLTVT.